This T cell receptor beta chain emerged from a study of shared clonotypes between healthy human individuals. V lost 3 bases and J lost 8, with 13 bases in between. The CDR3 covers 13 residues. Germline V gene lookup returns CDR1 SGHNT and CDR2 YENEEA. TCRdb's copy holds only in-frame clones and misses some; the assay was immunoSEQ multiplex PCR. The sample yields approximately 2.5 million clones, approximately 93% seen once. Material: naive CD4+ T cells from PBMCs. Subset in this sample: CD45RA+ positively selected. The clonotype was recovered from a man aged 18 to 30 in good health. Some clones in this sample may be carry-over from other donors' samples. The chain has TRBV11-3 and TRBJ1-2; the D is unclear. The CDR3 reads CASSFTAGLGYTF. For the CDR3, the DNA is TGTGCCAGCAGCTTCACAGCTGGCCTGGGCTACACCTTC.